This paragraph reports one T cell receptor (beta chain). This sample stems from a study of blood T cell repertoires in COVID-19. In the study's own analysis: Reference gene primer amplification gave nucleated cell count estimates. Sequencing was performed with immunoSEQ multiplex PCR; in TCRdb, only in-frame clones are kept and a portion is missing. From that table come the V and J calls and clone size; the DNA was used to work out D and trimming. In the table there are approximately 220,000 clones, about 88% of which are singletons. The ends lost 7 bases at V and 7 bases at J; junction bases unmatched: 4. Germline V CDR1 and CDR2: MNHEY, SMNVEV (reference sequence). The CDR3 is 14 amino acids. Each recovered donor of Cohort 3 presented with two negative PCRs, clearance, or symptom resolution.

The V call is TRBV27, the J call TRBJ2-1; 13 positions agree with TRBD2. Sequenced material: PBMCs or T cells enriched from blood (not recorded which). The receptor was derived from a young woman who had recovered from COVID-19. The CDR3 region is CASTPLAGGNEQFF. For the CDR3, the DNA is TGTGCCAGCACCCCACTAGCGGGGGGGAATGAGCAGTTCTTC.